This T cell receptor (beta chain) was identified during a study of metastatic and nonmetastatic thyroid tumors. Background on the study: Blood and tumor or nodule tissue repertoires from malignant and benign thyroid patients were compared.

General study results and limits: In blood and tumor, TCR beta diversity was reportedly significantly higher in malignant thyroid tumors than in benign nodules.

Germline-derived CDR1 and CDR2 are LGHNA and YSLEER. CDR3 length: 18 amino acids. V lost 0 bases to trimming and J lost 3 bases, with 20 bases between them. This clone has at least ten counts. The antigen remains unidentified. TCRdb re-called the PCR reads via MiXCR. The sample records about 21,000 clones, about 11% being singletons. Patients underwent thyroid surgery, and none had received any treatment before it. The sequence was collected from a female donor with papillary thyroid cancer or a benign thyroid nodule (not recorded which). Some clones in this sample may be carry-over from other donors' samples. The specimen sequenced was blood. The chain joins TRBV4-3 to TRBJ2-5, with no clear D. Here the CDR3 DNA reads TGCGCCAGCAGCCAAGATTGGACCAAAGGCAGCCTGGAAGAGACCCAGTACTTC. It is translated as CASSQDWTKGSLEETQYF.